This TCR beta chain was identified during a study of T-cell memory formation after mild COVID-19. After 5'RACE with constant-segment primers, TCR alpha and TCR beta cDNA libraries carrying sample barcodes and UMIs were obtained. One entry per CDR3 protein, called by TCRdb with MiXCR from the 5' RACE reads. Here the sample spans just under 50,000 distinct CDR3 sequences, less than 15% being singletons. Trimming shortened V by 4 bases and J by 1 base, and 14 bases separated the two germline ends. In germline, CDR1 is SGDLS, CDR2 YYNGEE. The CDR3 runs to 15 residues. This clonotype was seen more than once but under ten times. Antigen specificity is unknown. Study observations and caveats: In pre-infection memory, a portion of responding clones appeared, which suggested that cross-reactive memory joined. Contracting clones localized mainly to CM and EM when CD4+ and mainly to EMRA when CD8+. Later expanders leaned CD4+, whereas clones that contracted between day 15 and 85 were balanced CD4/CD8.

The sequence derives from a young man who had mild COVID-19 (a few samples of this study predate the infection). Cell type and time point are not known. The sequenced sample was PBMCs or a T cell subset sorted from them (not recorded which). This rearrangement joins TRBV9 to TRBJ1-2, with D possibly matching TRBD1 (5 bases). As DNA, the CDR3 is TGTGCCAGCAGCCCACAGGCATCCCTTAACTATGGCTACACCTTC. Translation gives CASSPQASLNYGYTF.